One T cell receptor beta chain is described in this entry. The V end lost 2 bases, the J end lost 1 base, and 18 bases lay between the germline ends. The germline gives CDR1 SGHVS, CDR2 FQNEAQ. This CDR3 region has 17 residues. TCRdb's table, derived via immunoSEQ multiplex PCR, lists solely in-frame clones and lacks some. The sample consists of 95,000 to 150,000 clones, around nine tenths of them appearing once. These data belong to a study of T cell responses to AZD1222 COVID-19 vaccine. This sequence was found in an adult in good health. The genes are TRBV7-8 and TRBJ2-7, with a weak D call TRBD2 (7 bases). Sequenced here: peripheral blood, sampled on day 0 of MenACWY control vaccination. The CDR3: CASSLPEGGGVSYEQYF. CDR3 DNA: TGTGCCAGCAGCTTACCGGAAGGGGGAGGGGTATCCTACGAGCAGTACTTC.